A selection of T cell receptor beta chains follows, all from one sample in a study of blood T cell repertoires in COVID-19. Sequencing used immunoSEQ multiplex PCR; TCRdb keeps in-frame clones, though not all of them. The table has some 200,000 clones, around 82% seen once. Material: PBMCs or T cells enriched from blood (not recorded which). The receptors were gathered from a woman in her 50s who had been exposed to COVID-19. Both conserved end residues are trimmed from each CDR3. The order of the fields is J gene, V gene, CDR3 protein.

j_call: TRBJ1-1; v_call: TRBV30; cdr3_aa: AWSQGMNTEAF
j_call: TRBJ2-7; v_call: TRBV7-2; cdr3_aa: ASSLGGGQVPFYEQY
j_call: TRBJ2-1; v_call: TRBV11-1; cdr3_aa: ASSPGGAGEQF
j_call: TRBJ1-4; v_call: TRBV28; cdr3_aa: ASGTPDEKLF
j_call: TRBJ2-7; v_call: TRBV5-4; cdr3_aa: ASSSGTGFSPTYEQY
j_call: TRBJ2-5; v_call: TRBV3-1/TRBV3-2; cdr3_aa: ASSPPGPGETQY
j_call: TRBJ2-7; v_call: TRBV6-5; cdr3_aa: ASGGTYEQY
j_call: TRBJ2-2; v_call: TRBV12-3/TRBV12-4; cdr3_aa: ASRGGPGELF
j_call: TRBJ2-5; v_call: TRBV28; cdr3_aa: ASSLYSGGTGETQY
j_call: TRBJ2-1; v_call: TRBV6-5; cdr3_aa: ASRSYNEQF
j_call: TRBJ1-4; v_call: TRBV27; cdr3_aa: ASIRRATNEKLF
j_call: TRBJ2-5; v_call: TRBV10-3; cdr3_aa: AISESLRETQY
j_call: TRBJ2-1; v_call: TRBV29-1; cdr3_aa: SVESPDSNNEQF
j_call: TRBJ1-2; v_call: TRBV5-6; cdr3_aa: ASSFPGGSNYGYT
j_call: TRBJ1-3; v_call: TRBV2; cdr3_aa: ASSEGRGSAGNTIY
j_call: TRBJ2-5; v_call: TRBV28; cdr3_aa: ASSFVGTYQETQY
j_call: TRBJ2-3; v_call: TRBV19; cdr3_aa: ASSDSGAGTDTQY
j_call: TRBJ2-2; v_call: TRBV13; cdr3_aa: ASSLGPSTGELF
j_call: TRBJ1-2; v_call: TRBV6-5; cdr3_aa: ASSKNRQINYGYT
j_call: TRBJ1-1; v_call: TRBV19; cdr3_aa: ASSIQGARNTEAF
j_call: TRBJ2-2; v_call: TRBV7-2; cdr3_aa: ASRAGGPVGELF
j_call: TRBJ2-7; v_call: TRBV25-1; cdr3_aa: ASSAYQGDIYEQY
j_call: TRBJ2-2; v_call: TRBV5-1; cdr3_aa: ASSFWPPPGELF
j_call: TRBJ1-1; v_call: TRBV7-2; cdr3_aa: ASSFGGASEAF
j_call: TRBJ1-1; v_call: TRBV7-3; cdr3_aa: ASSLSVQNTEAF
j_call: TRBJ1-5; v_call: TRBV5-6; cdr3_aa: ASSVLNQPQH
j_call: TRBJ2-1; v_call: TRBV25-1; cdr3_aa: ASSEFNADEQF
j_call: TRBJ2-1; v_call: TRBV7-8; cdr3_aa: ASSPAARGYNEQF
j_call: TRBJ1-4; v_call: TRBV3-1/TRBV3-2; cdr3_aa: ASSQFAGQGEKLF
j_call: TRBJ1-1; v_call: TRBV27; cdr3_aa: ASSFRGSNTEAF
j_call: TRBJ1-1; v_call: TRBV6-2/TRBV6-3; cdr3_aa: ASSPQGSSTEAF
j_call: TRBJ2-7; v_call: TRBV18; cdr3_aa: ASSPAYEQY